The sequence of this TCR beta chain was determined in a study of blood T cells in healthy people across ages. Study context: About one barcoded beta molecule was captured per two T cells (by template switching).

Sample-barcoded 5' priming and a J-beta primer mix drove a second PCR of 7 to 11 cycles. Through a template-switch adaptor with 12 random nucleotides, each cDNA molecule received a tag. Sequencing yielded, for each sample, at least 2.5 million paired-end reads carrying CDR3. TCRdb reanalysed the 5' RACE reads using MiXCR and keeps one entry per CDR3 protein. The sample yields approximately 1.5 million distinct CDR3 sequences, 35% to 45% seen once. The sequence came from a woman aged 18 to 35 in good health. The sequenced sample was blood.

This CDR3 reads CSARRGPVLNEQFF. For the CDR3, the DNA is TGCAGTGCTAGACGGGGCCCCGTACTCAATGAGCAGTTCTTC. J is TRBJ2-1 and V is TRBV20-1; tentatively, D is TRBD1 or TRBD2 (5 bases each). The V and J ends lost 2 bases and 6 bases respectively, with 14 bases between them. Germline V CDR1 and CDR2: DFQATT, SNEGSKA (reference sequence). There are 14 residues in the CDR3.